The 10 T cell receptor beta chains listed next were all sequenced from one sample in a study of blood T cell repertoires in COVID-19. Sequencing was performed with immunoSEQ multiplex PCR; in TCRdb, only in-frame clones are kept and a portion is missing. The repertoire includes around 23,000 clones, about two thirds of them detected once, and about 40% sits in the top ten. The source material was peripheral blood. Receptors were obtained from a woman of 80 years or more with acute or convalescent COVID-19.

The chain links TRBV7-9 to TRBJ2-7; TRBD1 is a possible D gene (5 bases). The germline CDR1 and CDR2 sequences are SEHNR and FQNEAQ (reference sequence). V lost 1 base and J 2 bases, leaving 9 bases between the germline ends. This CDR3 is 14 amino acids long. CDR3 sequence: CASSLVQGPYEQYF. The CDR3 region has the DNA TGTGCCAGCAGCTTAGTCCAGGGTCCCTACGAGCAGTACTTC. Looking up the rest from reference TRBV7-9 and TRBJ2-7 gives the full variable domain: DTGVSQNPRHKITKRGQNVTFRCDPISEHNRLYWYRQTLGQGPEFLTYFQNEAQLEKSRLLSDRFSAERPKGSFSTLEIQRTEQGDSAMYLCASSLVQGPYEQYFGPGTRLTVT.

This rearrangement joins TRBV3-1 (or the pseudogene TRBV3-2) to TRBJ1-2, with TRBD1 as a possible D gene (5 bases). Trimming cost V 3 bases and J 7 bases, with 15 bases left between them. Germline V gene sequence: CDR1 LGHDT, CDR2 YNNKEL (reference sequence). This CDR3 has 14 residues. The CDR3 loop is CASSHASDGGGYTF. CDR3 nucleotide sequence: TGTGCCAGCAGCCATGCGTCCGACGGGGGTGGCTACACCTTC.

The chain links TRBV6-5 to TRBJ1-5; D is uncertain. The germline V and J ends were trimmed by 7 bases and 2 bases, with 15 bases remaining between them. The CDR3 has 15 residues. Germline CDR1 reads MNHEY; CDR2 reads SVGAGI. In DNA, the CDR3 is TGTGCCAGCACCCCCGGGATGGTGGGCAATCAGCCCCAGCATTTT. Its protein product is CASTPGMVGNQPQHF.

The rearrangement links TRBV5-5 to TRBJ1-2; 7 nucleotides line up with TRBD1. The J segment lost 2 bases and the V segment lost 4 bases, leaving 8 bases of the junction unmatched. Germline V CDR1 and CDR2: SGHKS, YYEKEE (reference sequence). This CDR3 is built from 15 residues. This CDR3 reads CASSAGTDLNYGYTF. In DNA form, the CDR3 reads TGTGCCAGCAGCGCCGGGACAGACCTCAACTATGGCTACACCTTC.

The V gene is TRBV5-4, the J gene TRBJ1-2; 8 nucleotides agree with TRBD1. Germline CDR1 and CDR2: SGHNT and YYREEE (reference sequence). This CDR3 contains 14 residues. The trim removed 6 bases at V and 3 bases at J, leaving 7 bases unmatched. DNA for the CDR3: TGTGCCAGCAACATACAGGGGGAAGACTATGGCTACACCTTC. This encodes CASNIQGEDYGYTF.

To note about this clone: A read error may produce the germline difference seen at one junction end. The rearrangement joins TRBV11-3 to TRBJ1-1; D gene uncertain. The CDR3 extends over 15 amino acids. Germline values: CDR1 SGHNT, CDR2 YENEEA. CDR3 region: CASSVDGRMNTEAFF. The DNA for the CDR3 is TGTGCCAGCAGCGTAGACGGGAGAATGAACACTGAAGCTTTCTTT.

The chain links TRBV7-8 to TRBJ2-1; D is tentatively TRBD1 or TRBD2 (5 bases each). The CDR3 runs to 14 residues. The V end lost 8 bases, the J end lost 4 bases, and 15 bases lay between the germline ends. Germline V gene sequence: CDR1 SGHVS, CDR2 FQNEAQ. The CDR3 sequence: CASVRGASYNEQFF. Written as DNA, the CDR3 is TGTGCCAGCGTCCGAGGGGCTTCTTACAATGAGCAGTTCTTC.

V usage is TRBV7-6 and J usage is TRBJ2-7; 8 bases line up with TRBD2. With 5 bases clipped from V and 3 bases from J, the junction kept 15 bases outside the gene matches. The CDR3 loop spans 17 amino acids. Germline-derived CDR1 and CDR2 are SGHVS and FNYEAQ. CDR3 region: CASSNGKSSGHYYEQYF. The CDR3 region has the DNA TGTGCCAGCAGCAACGGAAAATCTAGCGGGCACTACTACGAGCAGTACTTC.

The chain uses TRBV7-2 and TRBJ1-4; D gene ambiguous. CDR3 length: 15 residues. Germline CDR1 and CDR2: SGHTA and FQGNSA. The V end was cut by 2 bases, the J end by 5 bases, with 12 bases between. This CDR3 is CASSLMGHLNEKLFF. The CDR3 DNA follows: TGTGCCAGCAGCTTAATGGGCCACCTCAATGAAAAACTGTTTTTT.

This chain uses TRBV3-1 (or the pseudogene TRBV3-2) with TRBJ2-7; D ambiguous. In germline, CDR1 is LGHDT, CDR2 YNNKEL (reference sequence). The CDR3 totals 14 residues. V was shortened by 4 bases and J by 0 bases, with 10 bases between the two germline ends. CDR3 in DNA: TGTGCCAGCAGCCTCCCAGGCCCCTCCTACGAGCAGTACTTC. The encoded protein is CASSLPGPSYEQYF.